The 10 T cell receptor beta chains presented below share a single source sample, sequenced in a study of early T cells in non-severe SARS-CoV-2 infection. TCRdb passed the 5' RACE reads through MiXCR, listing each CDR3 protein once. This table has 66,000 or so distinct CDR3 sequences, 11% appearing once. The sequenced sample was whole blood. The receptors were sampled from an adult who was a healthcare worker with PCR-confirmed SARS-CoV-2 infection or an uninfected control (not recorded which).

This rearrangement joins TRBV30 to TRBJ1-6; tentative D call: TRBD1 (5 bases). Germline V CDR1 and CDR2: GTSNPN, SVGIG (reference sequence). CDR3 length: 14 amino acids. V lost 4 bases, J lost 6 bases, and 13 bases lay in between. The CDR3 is CAWTREQANSPLHF. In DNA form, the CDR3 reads TGTGCCTGGACGCGCGAACAGGCTAATTCACCCCTCCACTTT. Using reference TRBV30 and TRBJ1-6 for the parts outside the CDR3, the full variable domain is SQTIHQWPATLVQPVGSPLSLECTVEGTSNPNLYWYRQAAGRGLQLLFYSVGIGQISSEVPQNLSASRPQDRQFILSSKKLLLSDSGFYLCAWTREQANSPLHFGNGTRLTVT.

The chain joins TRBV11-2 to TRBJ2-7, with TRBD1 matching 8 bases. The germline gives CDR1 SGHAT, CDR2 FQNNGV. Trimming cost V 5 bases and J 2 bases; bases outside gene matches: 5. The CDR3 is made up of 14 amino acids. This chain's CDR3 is CASSLGQGPYEQYF. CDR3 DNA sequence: TGTGCCAGCAGCCTAGGACAGGGTCCCTACGAGCAGTACTTC. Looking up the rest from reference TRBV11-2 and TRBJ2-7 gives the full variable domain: EAGVAQSPRYKIIEKRQSVAFWCNPISGHATLYWYQQILGQGPKLLIQFQNNGVVDDSQLPKDRFSAERLKGVDSTLKIQPAKLEDSAVYLCASSLGQGPYEQYFGPGTRLTVT.

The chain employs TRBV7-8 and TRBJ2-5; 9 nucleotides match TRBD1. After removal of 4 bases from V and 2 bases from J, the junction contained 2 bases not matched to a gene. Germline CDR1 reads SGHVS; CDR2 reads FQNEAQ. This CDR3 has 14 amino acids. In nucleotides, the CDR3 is TGTGCCAGCAGCTCGGGACAGGGACAAGAGACCCAGTACTTC. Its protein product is CASSSGQGQETQYF.

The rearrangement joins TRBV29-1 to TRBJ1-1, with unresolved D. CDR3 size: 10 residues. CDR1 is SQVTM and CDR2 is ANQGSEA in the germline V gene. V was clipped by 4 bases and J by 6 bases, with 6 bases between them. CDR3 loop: CSVADAEAFF. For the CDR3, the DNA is TGCAGCGTTGCCGATGCTGAAGCTTTCTTT.

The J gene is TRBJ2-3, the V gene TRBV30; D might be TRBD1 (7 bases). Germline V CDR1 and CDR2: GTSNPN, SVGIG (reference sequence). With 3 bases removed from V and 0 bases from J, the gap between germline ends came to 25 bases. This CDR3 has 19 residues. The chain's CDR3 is CAWSLGQPGGVSSTDTQYF. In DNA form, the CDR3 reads TGTGCCTGGAGCCTGGGACAGCCCGGAGGGGTCTCTAGCACAGATACGCAGTATTTT.

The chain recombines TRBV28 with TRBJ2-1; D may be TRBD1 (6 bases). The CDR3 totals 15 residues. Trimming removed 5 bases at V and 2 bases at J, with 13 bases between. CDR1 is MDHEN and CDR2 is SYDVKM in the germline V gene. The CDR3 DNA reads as TGTGCCAGCAGTCCCACAGGGTTTACCTACAATGAGCAGTTCTTC. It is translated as CASSPTGFTYNEQFF.

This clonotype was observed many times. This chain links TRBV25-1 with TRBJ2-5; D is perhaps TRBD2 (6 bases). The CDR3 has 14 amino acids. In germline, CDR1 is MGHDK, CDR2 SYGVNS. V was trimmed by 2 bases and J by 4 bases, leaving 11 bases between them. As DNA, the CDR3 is TGTGCCAGCAGTGAAGGGGGGTTAGGAGAGACCCAGTACTTC. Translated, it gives CASSEGGLGETQYF.

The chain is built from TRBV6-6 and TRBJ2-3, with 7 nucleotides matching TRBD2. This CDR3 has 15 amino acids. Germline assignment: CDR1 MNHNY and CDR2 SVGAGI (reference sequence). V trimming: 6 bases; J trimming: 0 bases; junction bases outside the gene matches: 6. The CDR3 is CASRSSGESTDTQYF. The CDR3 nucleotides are TGTGCCAGCAGGTCGAGCGGGGAGAGCACAGATACGCAGTATTTT.

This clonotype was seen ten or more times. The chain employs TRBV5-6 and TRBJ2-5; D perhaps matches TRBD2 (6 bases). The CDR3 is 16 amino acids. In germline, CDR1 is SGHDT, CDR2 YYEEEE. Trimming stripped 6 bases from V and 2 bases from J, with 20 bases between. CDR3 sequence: CASIKGTSRRQETQYF. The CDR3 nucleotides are TGTGCCAGCATCAAAGGTACTAGCAGGCGGCAAGAGACCCAGTACTTC.

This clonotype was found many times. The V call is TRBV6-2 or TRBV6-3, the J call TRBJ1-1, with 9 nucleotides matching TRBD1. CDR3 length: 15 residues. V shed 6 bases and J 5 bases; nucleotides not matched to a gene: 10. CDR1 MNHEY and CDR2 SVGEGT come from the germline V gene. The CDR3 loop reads CASRRDRVFITEAFF. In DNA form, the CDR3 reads TGTGCCAGCAGACGGGACAGGGTATTTATTACTGAAGCTTTCTTT.